This TCR beta chain was found in a study of T-cell reconstitution after alpha-beta-depleted transplantation in children. Unique molecular identifiers were incorporated during preparation of the TCRbeta library. TCRdb processed the PCR reads anew with MiXCR; each CDR3 protein has one entry. The sample comprises a few hundred thousand distinct CDR3 sequences, roughly 27% of which are singletons, and under 45% rests with the top ten. Regarding this clonotype: Its specificity is not known.

This CDR3 region has 13 residues. Trimming shortened V by 2 bases and J by 4 bases, and 6 bases separated the two germline ends. The germline gives CDR1 LGHDT, CDR2 YNNKEL (reference sequence). Whole-study results and caveats: Where alpha-beta T cells came from about two months after transplant was reportedly several hundred expanded graft clones.

This TCR was sampled from a boy in the first two years of life with Wiskott-Aldrich syndrome, due to receive a stem cell transplant. This specimen consisted of PBMCs, obtained before TCRalphabeta/CD19-depleted stem cell transplant. V and J are TRBV3-1 and TRBJ1-5; D unclear. CDR3 bases: TGTGCCAGCAGCCAAATGGGGAATCAGCCCCAGCATTTT. This sequence encodes CASSQMGNQPQHF.